The 5 T cell receptor beta chains in this list originate from one sample, sequenced in a study of T cell responses to AZD1222 COVID-19 vaccine. Clones were read by immunoSEQ multiplex PCR, and TCRdb kept only the in-frame ones, dropping some. The sample contains roughly 130,000 clones, approximately 83% of which appear only once. The sample consisted of peripheral blood, taken on day 0 of AZD1222 vaccination. These receptors originate from an adult in good health.

V and J are TRBV5-5 and TRBJ1-5, with D possibly TRBD1 on 6 matching bases. The CDR3 covers 15 residues. Trimming removed 3 bases from V and 5 bases from J, with 15 bases in between. Germline V gene sequence: CDR1 SGHKS, CDR2 YYEKEE (reference sequence). CDR3 region: CASSSNRDNHQPQHF. For the CDR3, the DNA is TGTGCCAGCAGCTCTAACCGGGACAACCATCAGCCCCAGCATTTT.

Note on this clone: At one end, the junction sequence differs from germline, possibly due to a read error. The chain combines TRBV7-7 with TRBJ2-1; the match to TRBD2 covers 13 bases. This CDR3 is 16 amino acids long. Germline values: CDR1 SSHAT, CDR2 FNYEAQ (reference sequence). In DNA, the CDR3 is TGTGCTAGCAGCTTAGAACTAGCGGGAGGGAGCAATGAGCAGTTCTTC. As protein: CASSLELAGGSNEQFF.

This chain connects TRBV4-2 to TRBJ2-1; D gene unclear. V was pared by 2 bases and J by 2 bases, with 19 bases between. Looked up from germline, CDR1 is LGHNA and CDR2 is YNFKEQ. The length of the CDR3 is 18 residues. The CDR3, as DNA: TGTGCCAGCAGCCAAACCCAGGTTCGGATTAAGGCCTACAATGAGCAGTTCTTC. Protein sequence: CASSQTQVRIKAYNEQFF.

This clone occurred once. The chain carries TRBV7-8 and TRBJ2-7; D tentatively reads TRBD1 or TRBD2 (5 bases each). Germline lookup yields CDR1 SGHVS and CDR2 FQNEAQ. The CDR3 extends over 15 amino acids. V was trimmed by 4 bases and J by 0 bases, leaving 13 bases between them. DNA for the CDR3: TGTGCCAGCAGCTATATGGGACGGACCTCCTACGAGCAGTACTTC. Encoded protein: CASSYMGRTSYEQYF.

This sequence joins TRBV7-9 and TRBJ1-1, with a tentative D call TRBD1 (5 bases). Germline V gene data show CDR1 as SEHNR and CDR2 as FQNEAQ (reference sequence). The CDR3 sequence is 14 residues long. V shed 2 bases and J shed 10 bases, with 17 bases lying between them. CDR3 bases: TGTGCCAGCAGCTTAACAGGTCCACAACAAGGAGCTTTCTTT. This encodes CASSLTGPQQGAFF.